These 16 T cell receptor beta chains share one sample of origin, sequenced in a study of blood T cell repertoires in COVID-19. The table came from immunoSEQ multiplex PCR; TCRdb's copy has only in-frame clones and leaves some out. The data show 45,000 to 50,000 clones, roughly nine tenths seen once. Specimen: peripheral blood. These receptors originate from a human donor in a cohort sampled during active COVID-19.

V usage is TRBV6-5 and J usage is TRBJ2-7; TRBD1 might be the D (5 bases). The germline V gene encodes CDR1 MNHEY and CDR2 SVGAGI. V was cut by 6 bases and J by 0 bases, with 9 bases left in between. This CDR3 has 13 residues. The CDR3 coding sequence is TGTGCCAGCAGCAGACAGAGCTCCTACGAGCAGTACTTC. Its protein product is CASSRQSSYEQYF.

This chain connects TRBV7-9 to TRBJ2-3, with 8 bases matching TRBD2. The CDR3 extends over 16 amino acids. Trimming took 3 bases from V and 2 from J; bases not matched to a gene: 7. Germline CDR1 is SEHNR and CDR2 is FQNEAQ (reference sequence). CDR3 amino acids: CASSFKPGGSTDTQYF. In DNA, the CDR3 is TGTGCCAGCAGCTTCAAACCGGGGGGGTCCACAGATACGCAGTATTTT.

V gene TRBV3-1 (or the pseudogene TRBV3-2) combines with J gene TRBJ2-7; no clear D. The CDR3 loop spans 12 amino acids. The germline gives CDR1 LGHDT, CDR2 YNNKEL (reference sequence). The ends were cut back, 4 bases at V and 6 bases at J, with 10 bases in the middle. CDR3 coding DNA: TGTGCCAGCAGCCCCGGTTCCCTCGAGCAGTACTTC. This gives the protein CASSPGSLEQYF.

This chain joins TRBV30 and TRBJ1-3; 9 bases are a match to TRBD1. This CDR3 has 15 amino acids. With V trimmed by 2 bases and J by 2 bases, 4 bases remained unmatched. Germline assignment: CDR1 GTSNPN and CDR2 SVGIG (reference sequence). The CDR3 loop reads CAWSRDRVPGNTIYF. The CDR3 DNA follows: TGTGCCTGGAGTAGGGACAGGGTCCCTGGAAACACCATATATTTT.

This chain joins TRBV9 and TRBJ2-2; a weak D match, TRBD2 (6 bases). Between the trimmed V and J ends, which lost 4 bases and 4 bases, there was a span of 14 bases. From germline, CDR1 is SGDLS and CDR2 YYNGEE. The CDR3 is 15 residues long. CDR3 DNA sequence: TGTGCCAGCAGCCAAGAGGGGAGGCGCACCGGGGAGCTGTTTTTT. Amino acid sequence: CASSQEGRRTGELFF.

CDR3 amino acids: CATSDQGDGYTF. DNA for the CDR3: TGTGCCACCAGTGACCAGGGGGATGGCTACACCTTC. This chain connects TRBV24-1 to TRBJ1-2; 7 nucleotides align to TRBD1. Germline CDR1 and CDR2: KGHDR and SFDVKD. This CDR3 comprises 12 residues. J gave up 6 bases and V 4 bases, and 1 base lay outside the gene matches.

This clone was recorded only once. The chain joins TRBV29-1 to TRBJ2-6; tentatively, D is TRBD2 (6 bases). The germline gives CDR1 SQVTM, CDR2 ANQGSEA. Trimming cost V 3 bases and J 0 bases, with 9 bases left between them. The CDR3 extends over 15 amino acids. The CDR3 region is CSVEGLFSGANVLTF. For the CDR3, the DNA is TGCAGCGTTGAGGGACTCTTCTCTGGGGCCAACGTCCTGACTTTC.

The chain uses TRBV10-1 and TRBJ1-2; D is unclear. The CDR3 consists of 13 residues. V lost 2 bases, J lost 3 bases, and 7 bases lay in between. CDR1 is WNHNN and CDR2 is SYGVQD in the germline V gene (reference sequence). The CDR3 protein is CASSETRDYGYTF. CDR3 nucleotides: TGCGCCAGCAGTGAGACTCGCGACTATGGCTACACCTTC.

V is TRBV4-2 and J is TRBJ2-7; maybe TRBD1 (5 bases). The CDR3 covers 14 residues. Trimming removed 4 bases at V and 1 base at J, with 11 bases between. Germline V gives CDR1 LGHNA, CDR2 YNFKEQ. CDR3: CASSLPDSSYEQYF. Written as DNA, the CDR3 is TGTGCCAGCAGCCTGCCAGACAGTTCCTACGAGCAGTACTTC.

The CDR3 region is CASSLAGRGQSGYTF. In DNA, the CDR3 is TGCGCCAGCAGCTTGGCCGGCAGGGGGCAAAGTGGCTACACCTTC. The J gene is TRBJ1-2, the V gene TRBV5-1; 8 bases line up with TRBD1. CDR1 and CDR2 from the germline V gene are SGHRS and YFSETQ. With 0 bases clipped from V and 7 bases from J, the junction kept 8 bases outside the gene matches. CDR3 length: 15 amino acids.

The V gene is TRBV7-3, the J gene TRBJ2-1, with 9 bases aligning to TRBD1. The V gene end was trimmed by 5 bases and the J gene end by 5 bases; junction bases not matched to a gene: 10. The CDR3 consists of 16 residues. Looked up from germline, CDR1 is SGHTA and CDR2 is FQGTGA. The CDR3 sequence is CASSQKAGTGNNEQFF. CDR3 in DNA: TGTGCCAGCAGCCAAAAGGCCGGGACAGGGAACAATGAGCAGTTCTTC.

V gene TRBV27 combines with J gene TRBJ1-3; possibly TRBD1 for D (5 bases). The CDR3 is 14 amino acids. Germline V gene sequence: CDR1 MNHEY, CDR2 SMNVEV (reference sequence). V gave up 5 bases and J gave up 2 bases, with 10 bases separating them. CDR3 sequence reads: CASSPGTTGNTIYF. The DNA for the CDR3 is TGTGCCAGCAGTCCGGGGACTACTGGAAACACCATATATTTT.

The chain recombines TRBV6-5 with TRBJ1-1; D is uncertain. Deletions cut 2 bases from V and 1 base from J, with 5 bases between. This CDR3 spans 13 amino acids. CDR1 is MNHEY and CDR2 is SVGAGI in the germline V gene. CDR3 region: CASSYRQNTEAFF. The CDR3 bases are TGTGCCAGCAGTTACAGACAGAACACTGAAGCTTTCTTT.

The chain has TRBV9 and TRBJ2-2, with TRBD1 as a possible D gene (8 bases). CDR1 is SGDLS, CDR2 YYNGEE, per germline. The CDR3 has 15 residues. V lost 0 bases to trimming and J lost 6 bases, with 12 bases between them. This CDR3 is CASSVVTGGAGELFF. The CDR3 DNA reads as TGTGCCAGCAGCGTAGTTACAGGGGGGGCCGGGGAGCTGTTTTTT.

The sample holds one count of this clone. The chain employs TRBV6-6 and TRBJ1-2; 10 nucleotides line up with TRBD1. Germline CDR1 and CDR2: MNHNY and SVGAGI (reference sequence). Trimming removed 5 bases from V and 4 bases from J; junction bases left unmatched: 4. The CDR3 runs 14 residues. CDR3 sequence reads: CASSPTGGLYGYTF. CDR3 nucleotide sequence: TGTGCCAGCAGTCCGACAGGGGGCCTCTATGGCTACACCTTC.

The chain carries TRBV5-8 and TRBJ2-1, with TRBD1 matching over 7 bases. Trimming took 4 bases from V and 0 from J; bases not matched to a gene: 10. The germline V gene encodes CDR1 SGHTS and CDR2 YDEGEE. The CDR3 loop spans 17 amino acids. The CDR3 nucleotides are TGTGCCAGCAGCCCTGGGACAGTCAAGAGCTCCTACAATGAGCAGTTCTTC. It is translated as CASSPGTVKSSYNEQFF.